One sample yielded the 11 T cell receptor beta chains listed below, sequenced in a study of T cell repertoires in cytomegalovirus infection. TCRdb fed the reads into MiXCR, producing one record per CDR3 protein. The repertoire includes approximately 910,000 distinct CDR3 sequences, approximately 31% of them detected once, and under 15% sits in the top ten. Antigens of these TCRs are unknown. The starting material was cultured CD8+ T cells from PBMCs, obtained from culture after CMV antigen stimulation. These TCRs come from a human donor in good health (CMV status not recorded). Some clones in this sample may be carry-over from other donors' samples.

The chain joins TRBV2 to TRBJ1-5; D may be TRBD1 (5 bases). The CDR3 consists of 17 residues. From germline, CDR1 is SNHLY and CDR2 FYNNEI. The germline V and J ends were trimmed by 6 bases and 0 bases, with 18 bases remaining between them. The CDR3 nucleotides read TGTGCCAGCAGCGACCTGCGCAGGGATCTTAGCAATCAGCCCCAGCATTTT. As protein: CASSDLRRDLSNQPQHF.

This clonotype was counted only a few times. The rearrangement uses TRBV5-6 and TRBJ1-2; D may be TRBD1 (5 bases). Trimming stripped 5 bases from V and 5 bases from J, with 16 bases between. The germline gives CDR1 SGHDT, CDR2 YYEEEE. This CDR3 is built from 14 residues. The CDR3 loop is CASSSGGALYGYTF. In nucleotides, the CDR3 is TGTGCCAGCAGTAGCGGAGGGGCATTGTATGGCTACACCTTC.

The chain is built from TRBV3-1 and TRBJ2-3, with a weak D call TRBD2 (7 bases). Germline CDR1 is LGHDT and CDR2 is YNNKEL (reference sequence). CDR3 size: 16 residues. Between the trimmed V and J ends, which lost 1 base and 1 base, there was a span of 12 bases. The CDR3 DNA sequence: TGTGCCAGCAGCCAAGGCCTAGGGGGGGGCACAGATACGCAGTATTTT. This translates into CASSQGLGGGTDTQYF.

The V gene is TRBV29-1, the J gene TRBJ2-3; D tentatively reads TRBD1 or TRBD2 (5 bases each). Germline loops: CDR1 SQVTM, CDR2 ANQGSEA. This CDR3 region has 16 residues. Trimming removed 6 bases at V and 4 bases at J, with 23 bases between. DNA for the CDR3: TGCAGCGTATTGGCCGGGACGCCTTTGCCCCCAGATACGCAGTATTTT. It yields the protein CSVLAGTPLPPDTQYF.

This chain links TRBV7-6 with TRBJ1-4, with TRBD1 matching 9 bases. This CDR3 comprises 15 residues. Germline V gives CDR1 SGHVS, CDR2 FNYEAQ. The J segment lost 5 bases and the V segment lost 4 bases, leaving 5 bases of the junction unmatched. This CDR3 reads CASSWTGAENEKLFF. DNA for the CDR3: TGTGCCAGCAGCTGGACAGGGGCTGAGAATGAAAAACTGTTTTTT.

This clonotype was seen many times. V and J are TRBV7-6 and TRBJ1-6, with TRBD1 matching 9 bases. J was trimmed by 9 bases and V by 5 bases; bases with no gene match: 2. The CDR3 length is 13 residues. Germline assignment: CDR1 SGHVS and CDR2 FNYEAQ. The CDR3 nucleotides read TGTGCCAGCAGCGGGACAGGGCTTTCACCCCTCCACTTT. It translates to CASSGTGLSPLHF.

This rearrangement joins TRBV12-3 or TRBV12-4 to TRBJ1-6, with 7 bases fitting TRBD1. V dropped 5 bases and J dropped 7; count of bases not matched to a gene: 5. CDR3 size: 14 residues. In nucleotides, the CDR3 is TGTGCCAGCAGTGTTACAGGGGCAAATTCACCCCTCCACTTT. It yields the protein CASSVTGANSPLHF.

This clonotype has more than one count but fewer than ten. The chain recombines TRBV6-6 with TRBJ2-7; no definite D call. Germline V gives CDR1 MNHNY, CDR2 SVGAGI (reference sequence). V lost 0 bases to trimming and J lost 0 bases, with 12 bases between them. The CDR3 totals 16 residues. The CDR3 spells CASSYSNTETSYEQYV. Written as DNA, the CDR3 is TGTGCCAGCAGTTACTCCAACACGGAAACCTCCTACGAGCAGTACGTC.

This clonotype was counted only a few times. The gene calls are TRBV12-3 or TRBV12-4 and TRBJ1-2; no reliable D call. This CDR3 spans 14 amino acids. The V end was cut by 1 base, the J end by 6 bases, with 12 bases between. CDR3 nucleotide sequence: TGTGCCAGCAGTTTAGAGGTGGGCCTCCATGGCTACACCTTC. Translating gives CASSLEVGLHGYTF.

The genes are TRBV12-3 or TRBV12-4 and TRBJ1-4; 8 nucleotides match TRBD1. This CDR3 is built from 15 residues. Trimming at V came to 6 bases and at J to 5 bases, leaving 8 bases not matched to a gene. CDR3 amino acids: CASSPGTGLNEKLFF. In DNA form, the CDR3 reads TGTGCCAGCAGCCCCGGGACAGGCTTGAATGAAAAACTGTTTTTT.

CDR3 sequence reads: CASSSGARPSNQPQHF. CDR3 sequence (DNA): TGTGCCAGCAGTAGCGGGGCCAGACCCTCCAATCAGCCCCAGCATTTT. This chain connects TRBV6-1 to TRBJ1-5; a weak D match, TRBD1 (5 bases). Trimming cost V 5 bases and J 3 bases, with 17 bases left between them. The CDR3 has 16 residues. Germline V gives CDR1 MNHNS, CDR2 SASEGT.